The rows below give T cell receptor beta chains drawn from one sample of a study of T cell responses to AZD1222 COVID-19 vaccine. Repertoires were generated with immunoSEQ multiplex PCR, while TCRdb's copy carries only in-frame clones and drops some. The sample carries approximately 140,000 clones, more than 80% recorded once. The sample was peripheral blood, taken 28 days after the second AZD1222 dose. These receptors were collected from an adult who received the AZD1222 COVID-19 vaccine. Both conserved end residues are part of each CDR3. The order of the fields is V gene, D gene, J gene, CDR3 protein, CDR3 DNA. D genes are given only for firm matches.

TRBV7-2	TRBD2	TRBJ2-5	CASSYQSGNQETQYF	TGTGCCAGCAGCTACCAGAGCGGGAACCAAGAGACCCAGTACTTC
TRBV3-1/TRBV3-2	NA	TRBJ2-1	CASSPRDLRPNEQFF	TGTGCCAGCAGCCCCCGGGACCTCCGTCCCAATGAGCAGTTCTTC
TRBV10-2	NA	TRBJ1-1	CASSENPRRTEAFF	TGCGCCAGCAGTGAGAATCCAAGGCGGACTGAAGCTTTCTTT
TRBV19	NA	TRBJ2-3	CASSESTDTQYF	TGTGCCAGTTCGGAGAGCACAGATACGCAGTATTTT
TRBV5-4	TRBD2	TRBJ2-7	CASSLREGGEQYF	TGTGCCAGCAGCTTGAGGGAGGGTGGGGAGCAGTACTTC
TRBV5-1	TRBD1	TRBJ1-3	CASRMGGTGLSGNTIYF	TGCGCCAGCAGAATGGGAGGGACAGGGCTCTCTGGAAACACCATATATTTT
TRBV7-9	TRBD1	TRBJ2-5	CASSSWTGGRKTQYF	TGTGCCAGCAGCTCCTGGACAGGGGGTCGGAAGACCCAGTACTTC
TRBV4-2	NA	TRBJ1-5	CASSQDEATVGNQPQHF	TGTGCCAGCAGCCAAGATGAGGCCACAGTCGGCAATCAGCCCCAGCATTTT
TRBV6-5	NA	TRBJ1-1	CASHPDSNTEAFF	TGTGCCAGCCATCCCGACAGTAACACTGAAGCTTTCTTT
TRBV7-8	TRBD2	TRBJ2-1	CASSLFSSGENNEQFF	TGTGCCAGCAGCTTATTTTCTAGCGGGGAGAACAATGAGCAGTTCTTC
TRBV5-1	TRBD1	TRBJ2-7	CASSPGRDSLYEQYF	TGCGCCAGCAGCCCCGGCCGGGACAGCTTATACGAGCAGTACTTC
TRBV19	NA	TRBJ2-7	CASAYRDFSYEQYF	TGTGCCAGCGCCTACCGGGACTTCTCCTACGAGCAGTACTTC
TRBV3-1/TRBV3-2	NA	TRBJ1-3	CASSPIASGSSGNTIYF	TGTGCCAGCAGCCCCATCGCGTCAGGTTCCTCTGGAAACACCATATATTTT
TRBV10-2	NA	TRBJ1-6	CASSTGYVLHF	TGCGCCAGCAGTACAGGTTACGTCCTCCACTTT